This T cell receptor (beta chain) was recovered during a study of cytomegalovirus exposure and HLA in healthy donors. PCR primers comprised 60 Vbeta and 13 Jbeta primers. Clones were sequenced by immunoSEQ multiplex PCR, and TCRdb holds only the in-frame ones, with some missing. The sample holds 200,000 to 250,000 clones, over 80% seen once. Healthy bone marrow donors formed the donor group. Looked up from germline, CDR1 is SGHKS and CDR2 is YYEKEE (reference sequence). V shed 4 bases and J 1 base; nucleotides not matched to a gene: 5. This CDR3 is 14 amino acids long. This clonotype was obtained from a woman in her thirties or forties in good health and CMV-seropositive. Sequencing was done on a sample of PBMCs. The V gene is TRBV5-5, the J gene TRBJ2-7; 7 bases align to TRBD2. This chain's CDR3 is CASSALGGSYEQYF. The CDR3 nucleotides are TGTGCCAGCAGCGCGCTGGGAGGGTCCTACGAGCAGTACTTC.